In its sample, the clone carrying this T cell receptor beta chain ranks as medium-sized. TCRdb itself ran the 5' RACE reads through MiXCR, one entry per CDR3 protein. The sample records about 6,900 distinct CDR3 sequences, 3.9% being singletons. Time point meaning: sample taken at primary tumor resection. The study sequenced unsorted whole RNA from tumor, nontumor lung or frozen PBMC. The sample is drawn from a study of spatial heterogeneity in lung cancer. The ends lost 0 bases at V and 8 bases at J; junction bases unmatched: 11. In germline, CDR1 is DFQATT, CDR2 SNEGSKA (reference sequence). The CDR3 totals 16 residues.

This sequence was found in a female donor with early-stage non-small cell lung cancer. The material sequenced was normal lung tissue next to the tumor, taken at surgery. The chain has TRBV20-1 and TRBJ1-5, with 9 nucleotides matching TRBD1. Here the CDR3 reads CSARDGGQGTEKPQHF. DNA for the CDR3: TGCAGTGCTAGAGATGGAGGACAGGGGACTGAGAAGCCCCAGCATTTT.